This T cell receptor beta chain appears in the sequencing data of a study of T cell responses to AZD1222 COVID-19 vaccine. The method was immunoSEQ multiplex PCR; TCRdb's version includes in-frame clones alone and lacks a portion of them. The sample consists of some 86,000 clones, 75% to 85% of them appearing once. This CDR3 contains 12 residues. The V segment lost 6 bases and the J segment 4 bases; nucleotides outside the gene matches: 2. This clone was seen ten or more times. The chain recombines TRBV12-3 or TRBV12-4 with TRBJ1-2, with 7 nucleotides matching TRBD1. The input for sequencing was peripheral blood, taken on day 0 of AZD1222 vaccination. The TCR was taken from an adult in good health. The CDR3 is CASRDRSYGYTF. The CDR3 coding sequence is TGTGCCAGCAGGGACAGGTCCTATGGCTACACCTTC.